This TCR beta chain is from a study of tumor-infiltrating lymphocytes in localized non-small cell lung cancer. About the research overall: Some samples were collected after neoadjuvant chemotherapy; smokers, never-smokers and several histologies were included. Each patient gave resected tumor and non-adjacent uninvolved lung tissue.

The method was immunoSEQ multiplex PCR; TCRdb's version includes in-frame clones alone and lacks a portion of them. The table lists 15,000 to 20,000 clones, 80% of them singletons. There are a few counts of this clone. Antigen specificity is unknown. Study-wide points: Each assay used a separate piece of the same tissue.

The sequencing sample was made of uninvolved lung tissue not adjacent to the tumor. The origin of this receptor is a human donor with non-small cell lung cancer.

The CDR3 loop is CAISQQLPYGYTF. CDR3 DNA sequence: TGTGCCATCAGTCAACAGCTCCCCTATGGCTACACCTTC. The chain recombines TRBV10-3 with TRBJ1-2; no clear D gene. The CDR3 contains 13 residues. The germline V and J ends were trimmed by 5 bases and 4 bases, with 11 bases remaining between them. CDR1 is ENHRY and CDR2 is SYGVKD in the germline V gene.